This T cell receptor (beta chain) is from a study of blood T cell repertoires in COVID-19. Study summary: Whether acute or convalescent, the COVID-19 samples came from the United States, Italy and Spain. T cells, B-cell-depleted T cells, or PBMCs supplied cDNA or gDNA.

Clones were read by immunoSEQ multiplex PCR, and TCRdb kept only the in-frame ones, dropping some. The sample holds approximately 260,000 clones; under 90% are singletons and the top ten take 1.5% to 2%. V shed 7 bases, J shed 4 bases, and the junction held 6 bases outside the gene matches. Germline CDR1 reads SQVTM; CDR2 reads ANQGSEA. The CDR3 consists of 12 residues. This clone was picked up a small number of times. The age range of participants was about 18 to 100 years, with residence in fewer than 25 US areas. Sequencing was done on a sample of PBMCs or T cells enriched from blood (not recorded which). This TCR came from a woman aged 55-75 years who had recovered from COVID-19. This rearrangement joins TRBV29-1 to TRBJ1-2, with 7 bases matching TRBD1. The CDR3 reads CSGQQGTYGYTF. The DNA for the CDR3 is TGCAGCGGACAACAGGGGACCTATGGCTACACCTTC.